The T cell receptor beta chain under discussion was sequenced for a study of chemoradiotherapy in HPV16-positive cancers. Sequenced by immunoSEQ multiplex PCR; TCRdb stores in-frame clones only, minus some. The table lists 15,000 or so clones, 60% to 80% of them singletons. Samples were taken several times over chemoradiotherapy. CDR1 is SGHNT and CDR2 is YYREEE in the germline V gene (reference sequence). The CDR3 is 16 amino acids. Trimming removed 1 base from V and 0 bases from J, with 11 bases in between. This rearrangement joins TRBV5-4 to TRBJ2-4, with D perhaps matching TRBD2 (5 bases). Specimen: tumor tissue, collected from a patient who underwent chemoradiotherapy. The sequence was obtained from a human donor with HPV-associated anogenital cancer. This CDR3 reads CASSLTGILAKNIQYF. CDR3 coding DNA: TGTGCCAGCAGCTTGACGGGGATACTAGCCAAAAACATTCAGTACTTC.